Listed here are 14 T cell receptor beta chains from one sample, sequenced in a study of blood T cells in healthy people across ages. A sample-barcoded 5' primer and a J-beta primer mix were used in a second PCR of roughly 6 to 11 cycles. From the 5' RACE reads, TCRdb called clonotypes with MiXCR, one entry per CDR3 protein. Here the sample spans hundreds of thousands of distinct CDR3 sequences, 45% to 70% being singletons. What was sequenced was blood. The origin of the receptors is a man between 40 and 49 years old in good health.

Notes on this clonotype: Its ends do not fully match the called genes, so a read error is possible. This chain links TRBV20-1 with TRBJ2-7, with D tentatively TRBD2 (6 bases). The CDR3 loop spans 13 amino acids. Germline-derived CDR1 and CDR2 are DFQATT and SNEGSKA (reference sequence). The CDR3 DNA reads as TGCAGTGCTGGGACTGGTGTCGTGTACGGGCAGTACTTC. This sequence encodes CSAGTGVVYGQYF.

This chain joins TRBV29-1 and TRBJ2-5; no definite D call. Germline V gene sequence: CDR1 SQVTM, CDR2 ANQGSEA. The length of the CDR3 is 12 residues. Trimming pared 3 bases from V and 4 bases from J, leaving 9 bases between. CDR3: CSVEWERETQYF. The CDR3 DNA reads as TGCAGCGTTGAGTGGGAAAGAGAGACCCAGTACTTC.

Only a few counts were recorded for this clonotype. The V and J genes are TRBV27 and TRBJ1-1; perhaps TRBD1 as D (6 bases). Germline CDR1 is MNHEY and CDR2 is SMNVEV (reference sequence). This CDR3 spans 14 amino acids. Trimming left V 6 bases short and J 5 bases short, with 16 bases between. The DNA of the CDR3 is TGTGCCAGCAGATACGGGGGGCAGAGGACTGAAGCTTTCTTT. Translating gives CASRYGGQRTEAFF.

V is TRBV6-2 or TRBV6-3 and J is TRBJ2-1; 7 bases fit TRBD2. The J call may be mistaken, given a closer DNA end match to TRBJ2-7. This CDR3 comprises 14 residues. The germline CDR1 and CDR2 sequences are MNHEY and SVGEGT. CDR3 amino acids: CANTLAGNYNEQYF. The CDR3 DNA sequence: TGTGCCAACACCTTAGCGGGTAACTACAATGAGCAGTACTTC.

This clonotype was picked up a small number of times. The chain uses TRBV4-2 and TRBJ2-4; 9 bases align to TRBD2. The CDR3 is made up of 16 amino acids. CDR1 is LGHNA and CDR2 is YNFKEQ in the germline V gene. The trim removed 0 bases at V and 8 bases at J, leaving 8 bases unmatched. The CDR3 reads CASSQDDGGGADIQYF. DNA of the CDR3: TGTGCCAGCAGCCAAGATGACGGCGGGGGGGCCGACATTCAGTACTTC.

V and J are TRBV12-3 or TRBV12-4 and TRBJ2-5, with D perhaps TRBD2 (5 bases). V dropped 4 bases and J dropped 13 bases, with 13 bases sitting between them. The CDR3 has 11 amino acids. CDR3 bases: TGTGCCAGCAGTTCGGGGTCAAGGCGGTACTTC. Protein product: CASSSGSRRYF.

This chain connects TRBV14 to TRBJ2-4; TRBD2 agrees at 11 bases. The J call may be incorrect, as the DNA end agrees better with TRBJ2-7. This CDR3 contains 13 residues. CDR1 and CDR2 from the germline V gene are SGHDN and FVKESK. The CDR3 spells CASSRLAGREQYF. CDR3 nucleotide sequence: TGTGCCAGCAGCCGACTAGCGGGGCGCGAGCAGTACTTC.

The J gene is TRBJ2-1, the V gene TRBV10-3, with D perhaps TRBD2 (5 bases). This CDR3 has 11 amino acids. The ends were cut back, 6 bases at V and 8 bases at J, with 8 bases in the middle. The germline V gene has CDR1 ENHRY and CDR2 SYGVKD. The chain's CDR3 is CAISFGDEQFF. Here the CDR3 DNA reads TGTGCCATCAGCTTCGGGGATGAGCAGTTCTTC.

CDR3 loop: CAISESTEKLFF. The CDR3 DNA is TGTGCCATCAGTGAGTCGACCGAAAAACTGTTTTTT. V is TRBV10-3 and J is TRBJ1-4, with D unclear. The CDR3 has 12 residues. Trimming took 0 bases from V and 8 from J, leaving 4 bases between them. Germline loops: CDR1 ENHRY, CDR2 SYGVKD.

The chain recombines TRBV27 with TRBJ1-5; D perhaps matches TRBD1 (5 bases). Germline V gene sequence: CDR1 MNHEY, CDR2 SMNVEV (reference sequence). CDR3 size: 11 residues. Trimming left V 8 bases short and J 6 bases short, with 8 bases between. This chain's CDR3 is CASGRVQPQHF. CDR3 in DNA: TGTGCCAGCGGCAGGGTTCAGCCCCAGCATTTT.

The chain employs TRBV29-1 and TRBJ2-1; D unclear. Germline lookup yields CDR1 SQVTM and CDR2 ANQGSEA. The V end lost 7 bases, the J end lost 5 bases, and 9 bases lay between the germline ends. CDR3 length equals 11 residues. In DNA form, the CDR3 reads TGCAGCGGAGCACAGAACAATGAGCAGTTCTTC. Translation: CSGAQNNEQFF.

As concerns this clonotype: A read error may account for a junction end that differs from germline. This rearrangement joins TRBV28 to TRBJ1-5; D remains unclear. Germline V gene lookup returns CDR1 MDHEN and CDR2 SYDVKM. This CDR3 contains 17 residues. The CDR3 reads CASSFFFSYRRNQPQHF. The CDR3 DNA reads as TGTGCCAGTAGTTTTTTTTTCTCATATAGGAGAAATCAGCCCCAGCATTTT. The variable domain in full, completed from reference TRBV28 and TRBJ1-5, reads DVKVTQSSRYLVKRTGEKVFLECVQDMDHENMFWYRQDPGLGLRLIYFSYDVKMKEKGDIPEGYSVSREKKERFSLILESASTNQTSMYLCASSFFFSYRRNQPQHFGDGTRLSIL.

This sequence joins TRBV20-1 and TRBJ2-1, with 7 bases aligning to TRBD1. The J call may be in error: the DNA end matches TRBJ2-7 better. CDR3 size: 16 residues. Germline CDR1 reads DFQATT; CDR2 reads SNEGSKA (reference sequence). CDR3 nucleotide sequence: TGCAGTGCTAGAGATCTGACCCGGGACAGAGCCTACGAGCAGTACTTC. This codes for CSARDLTRDRAYEQYF.

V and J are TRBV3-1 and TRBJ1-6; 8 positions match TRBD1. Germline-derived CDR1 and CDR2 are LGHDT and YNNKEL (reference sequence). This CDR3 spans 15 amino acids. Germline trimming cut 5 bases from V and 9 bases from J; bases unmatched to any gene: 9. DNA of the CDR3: TGTGCCAGCAGCTACTCGGGACAGGAAGGTTCACCCCTCCACTTT. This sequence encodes CASSYSGQEGSPLHF.